This TCR beta chain came from a study of OX40 agonist ivuxolimab in advanced cancers. Broadly, across the study: Ivuxolimab was an agonistic, fully human IgG2 monoclonal antibody directed against OX40 (CD134), a costimulatory receptor. The point of sequencing TCRbeta in the periphery was to test whether ivuxolimab changed TCR sequence diversity and drove clonal T-cell expansion. A male proportion of under 85% and a mean age of about 60 years, ranging from roughly 23 to 90, were recorded for the dose-escalation cohort. The paper describes the monotherapy dose-escalation part (N of about 57 patients) of the phase I trial of ivuxolimab. Intravenous ivuxolimab was administered to patients every 2 weeks at six dose levels: 0.01, 0.1, 0.3, 1.5, 3 and 10 mg/kg. Of the approximately 54 patients in dose escalation, 19 had hepatocellular carcinoma, some 15 had melanoma, 9 had renal cell carcinoma and 9 had head and neck cancer. Prior anti-PD-1, anti-PD-L1 or anti-CTLA-4 therapy was permitted, and 30% to 45% of dose-escalation patients had received checkpoint inhibitors. Three dose-escalation patients achieved partial responses, one with hepatocellular carcinoma and two with cutaneous melanoma. General conclusions and limits of the study: At doses from 0.1 to 3.0 mg/kg, clonal expansion was seen in both CD4+ and CD8+ blood T cells between baseline and week 6. Low levels of normalized T-cell clonal expansion were also shown by some nonresponding patients. After ivuxolimab, CD8+ T cells had more expanded clones than CD4+ T cells on average. In the 0.1-3.0 mg/kg groups, partial responders had among the lowest normalized peripheral clonal expansion, particularly in CD8+ T cells. The antigen specificity of the clonally expanded peripheral T cells was not determined.

V is pared back by 0 bases and J by 4 bases, with 10 bases lying between the germline termini. Spanning cysteine to phenylalanine, the CDR3 consists of 14 amino acids. The kept DNA is CDR3 alone, 42 bases in frame from the first base. CDR1 and CDR2 (SGDLS, YYNGEE) derive from the germline V gene. Genomic DNA was isolated from the sorted cells so that the TCRbeta CDR3 region could be sequenced. TCRbeta CDR3 regions were sequenced using the immunoSEQ Assay. This immuneACCESS table, as held by TCRdb, lists in-frame sequences with V and J called but not all clones. Of the missing ones, under half trace to an unresolved V gene in checked studies; the others have no known cause. Across this sample there are roughly 63,000 clones, with 75% to 90% seen only once. Roughly 3.2% of the sample comes from the top ten. Patients with a history of autoimmune disease or receiving systemic immunosuppression were excluded from the trial. Peripheral blood for TCR sequencing was drawn from every dose cohort at baseline, at cycle 4 day 1 and at cycle 7 day 1. Samples were obtained from an open-label, multicenter, first-in-human phase I dose-escalation trial of ivuxolimab. Adults with locally advanced or metastatic head and neck squamous cell, hepatocellular, melanoma or renal cell carcinoma were enrolled in the trial. Before TCR sequencing, CD4+ T cells and CD8+ T cells were sorted from peripheral blood as separate populations.

On this clone: Its recognized antigen is unknown. No clone much larger than this one lies a single base away; base qualities are absent.

This receptor was taken from an adult with an advanced solid tumor such as melanoma, head and neck, liver or kidney cancer. Recombination linked TRBV9 to TRBJ1-2; D gene: possibly TRBD1, on 5 matching bases. This specimen consisted of CD4+ or CD8+ T cells sorted from blood, obtained in a trial of the OX40 agonist ivuxolimab. The CDR3 reads CASSVVEGSYGYTF. The nucleotides are TGTGCCAGCAGCGTAGTAGAGGGGTCCTATGGCTACACCTTC. With the rest looked up from the reference TRBV9 and TRBJ1-2 genes rather than sequenced, the full variable domain is DSGVTQTPKHLITATGQRVTLRCSPRSGDLSVYWYQQSLDQGLQFLIQYYNGEERAKGNILERFSAQQFPDLHSELNLSSLELGDSALYFCASSVVEGSYGYTFGSGTRLTVV.